Below, one TCR beta chain is given with its context. Trimming stripped 5 bases from V and 5 bases from J, with 18 bases between. This CDR3 contains 15 residues. Germline V gene lookup returns CDR1 MNHEY and CDR2 SMNVEV (reference sequence). This entry comes from a study of blood T cell repertoires in COVID-19. About the research overall: Researchers got acute and convalescent COVID-19 samples from the United States, Italy and Spain. Nucleic acid was either cDNA or gDNA, and it came from T cells, B-cell-depleted T cells, or PBMCs.

How the authors handled the data: Reference gene primer amplification yielded estimated nucleated cell counts. Profiled with immunoSEQ multiplex PCR; TCRdb holds only in-frame clones, not every one. That table furnishes V, J and clone size, whereas the DNA furnished D and trimming. The profile covers 200,000 to 300,000 clones, with roughly 80% appearing a single time and 12% taken by the ten largest. Material: peripheral blood. This chain connects TRBV27 to TRBJ1-1; TRBD1 might be the D (6 bases). The source is a woman aged 60-75 years with active or convalescent COVID-19. The CDR3 bases are TGTGCCAGCAGTCCTCGGGGAGGGGGGTTGACTGAAGCTTTCTTT. It encodes CASSPRGGGLTEAFF.